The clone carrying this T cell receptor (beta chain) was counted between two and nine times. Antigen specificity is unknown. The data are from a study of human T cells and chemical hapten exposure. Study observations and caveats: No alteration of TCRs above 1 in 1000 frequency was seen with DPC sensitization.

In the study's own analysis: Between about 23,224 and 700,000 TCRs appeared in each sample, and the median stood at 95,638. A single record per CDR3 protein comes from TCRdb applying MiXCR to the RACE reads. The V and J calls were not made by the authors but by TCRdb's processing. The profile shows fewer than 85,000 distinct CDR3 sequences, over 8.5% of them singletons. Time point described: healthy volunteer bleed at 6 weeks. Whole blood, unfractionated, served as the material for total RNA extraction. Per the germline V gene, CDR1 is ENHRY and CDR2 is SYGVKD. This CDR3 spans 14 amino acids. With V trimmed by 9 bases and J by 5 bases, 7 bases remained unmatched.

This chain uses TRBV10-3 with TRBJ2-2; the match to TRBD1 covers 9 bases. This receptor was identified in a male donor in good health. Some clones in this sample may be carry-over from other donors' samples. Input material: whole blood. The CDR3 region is CAMRDRALTGELFF. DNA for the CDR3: TGTGCCATGCGGGACAGGGCTCTAACCGGGGAGCTGTTTTTT.